A few counts support the clone carrying this T cell receptor beta chain. This sample was taken from a study of T-cell memory formation after mild COVID-19. TCRdb passed the 5' RACE reads through MiXCR, listing each CDR3 protein once. The sample lists tens of thousands of distinct CDR3 sequences, about 12% occurring once. V shed 7 bases, J shed 3 bases, and the junction held 7 bases outside the gene matches. Germline V CDR1 and CDR2: SEHNR, FQNEAQ (reference sequence). The CDR3 spans 16 residues. The sequenced sample was PBMCs or a T cell subset sorted from them (not recorded which). The receptor was isolated from an adult woman who had mild COVID-19 (a few samples of this study predate the infection). Cell type and time point are not known. V and J are TRBV7-9 and TRBJ2-5; 14 bases agree with TRBD2. CDR3 nucleotides: TGTGCCAGCACTATCGGGACTAGCGGGAGTAAAGAGACCCAGTACTTC. Residues: CASTIGTSGSKETQYF.